Following are 9 T cell receptor beta chains from one sample sequenced in a study of blood T cell repertoires in COVID-19. The data were produced by immunoSEQ multiplex PCR, yet TCRdb's version contains in-frame clones alone and is incomplete. Among about 210,000 clones listed, approximately 85% were seen once. Sequencing was done on a sample of peripheral blood. These receptors came from a woman in her 50s with active or convalescent COVID-19.

The table lists this clone with a few counts. The V gene is TRBV12-5, the J gene TRBJ1-5; TRBD1 matches 10 bases. V was pared by 3 bases and J by 4 bases, with 6 bases of the junction left unmatched. This CDR3 is built from 16 residues. The germline V gene encodes CDR1 LGHNT and CDR2 FRNRAP. The CDR3 sequence is CASGLADRGLNQPQHF. CDR3 nucleotides: TGTGCTAGTGGTTTAGCAGACAGGGGGCTTAATCAGCCCCAGCATTTT.

V usage is TRBV2 and J usage is TRBJ1-1, with 12 bases identical to TRBD1. Germline CDR1 and CDR2: SNHLY and FYNNEI. The CDR3 has 14 residues. Germline trimming cut 6 bases from V and 4 bases from J; bases unmatched to any gene: 3. The CDR3 loop reads CASRGGQGATEAFF. The CDR3, as DNA: TGTGCCAGCAGGGGGGGACAGGGGGCCACTGAAGCTTTCTTT. Full variable domain (outside the CDR3, taken from reference TRBV2 and TRBJ1-1): EPEVTQTPSHQVTQMGQEVILRCVPISNHLYFYWYRQILGQKVEFLVSFYNNEISEKSEIFDDQFSVERPDGSNFTLKIRSTKLEDSAMYFCASRGGQGATEAFFGQGTRLTVV.

The rearrangement links TRBV11-2 to TRBJ1-2, with a weak D call TRBD1 (5 bases). Trimming shortened V by 1 base and J by 1 base, and 7 bases separated the two germline ends. The CDR3 is 14 amino acids. The germline CDR1 and CDR2 sequences are SGHAT and FQNNGV. CDR3 in DNA: TGTGCCAGCAGCTTAGGCAGGGATAACTATGGCTACACCTTC. Translation: CASSLGRDNYGYTF.

This clone was picked up one time. Other DNA sequences in the sample encode the same CDR3. The genes are TRBV11-2 and TRBJ1-1; D is ambiguous. This CDR3 comprises 13 residues. CDR1 and CDR2 (germline): SGHAT, FQNNGV. Deletions cut 0 bases from V and 4 bases from J, with 6 bases between. In nucleotides, the CDR3 is TGTGCCAGCAGCTTAGAAAGAGGCACTGAAGCTTTCTTT. It yields the protein CASSLERGTEAFF.

V is TRBV6-1 and J is TRBJ2-6; D perhaps matches TRBD2 (6 bases). The germline V gene has CDR1 MNHNS and CDR2 SASEGT. The V and J ends lost 3 bases and 0 bases respectively, with 15 bases between them. The CDR3 sequence is 18 residues long. The CDR3 DNA sequence: TGTGCCAGCAGTGACCCGGGACTCTCCCCCTCTGGGGCCAACGTCCTGACTTTC. Translation gives CASSDPGLSPSGANVLTF.

CDR3 in amino acids: CASSPSGTLYEQYF. CDR3 nucleotides: TGTGCCAGCAGCCCCAGCGGGACCCTCTACGAGCAGTACTTC. J is TRBJ2-7 and V is TRBV5-4; 7 bases are a match to TRBD2. V trimming: 4 bases; J trimming: 3 bases; junction bases outside the gene matches: 7. The CDR3 has 14 amino acids. Germline V CDR1 and CDR2: SGHNT, YYREEE (reference sequence).

The chain carries TRBV27 and TRBJ1-1, with a tentative D call TRBD1 (6 bases). The CDR3 runs 13 residues. Germline V lookup: CDR1 MNHEY, CDR2 SMNVEV (reference sequence). V was trimmed by 6 bases and J by 2 bases, leaving 10 bases between them. The CDR3 is CASSLGGNTEAFF. As DNA, the CDR3 is TGTGCCAGCAGCCTAGGGGGAAACACTGAAGCTTTCTTT.

The genes are TRBV28 and TRBJ2-6; TRBD1 agrees at 7 bases. Trimming cost V 6 bases and J 6 bases; bases outside gene matches: 5. CDR1 and CDR2 from the germline V gene are MDHEN and SYDVKM. This CDR3 comprises 14 residues. The CDR3 spells CASRPQGTANVLTF. The CDR3 DNA sequence: TGTGCCAGCAGGCCACAGGGGACGGCCAACGTCCTGACTTTC.

The genes are TRBV28 and TRBJ2-2, with 9 bases that match TRBD2. Germline V gene lookup returns CDR1 MDHEN and CDR2 SYDVKM. CDR3 length equals 19 residues. Trimming cost V 5 bases and J 1 base; bases outside gene matches: 14. CDR3 in amino acids: CASSDRGLAGFWNTGELFF. The CDR3 DNA follows: TGTGCCAGCAGTGATCGTGGGCTAGCGGGGTTCTGGAACACCGGGGAGCTGTTTTTT.